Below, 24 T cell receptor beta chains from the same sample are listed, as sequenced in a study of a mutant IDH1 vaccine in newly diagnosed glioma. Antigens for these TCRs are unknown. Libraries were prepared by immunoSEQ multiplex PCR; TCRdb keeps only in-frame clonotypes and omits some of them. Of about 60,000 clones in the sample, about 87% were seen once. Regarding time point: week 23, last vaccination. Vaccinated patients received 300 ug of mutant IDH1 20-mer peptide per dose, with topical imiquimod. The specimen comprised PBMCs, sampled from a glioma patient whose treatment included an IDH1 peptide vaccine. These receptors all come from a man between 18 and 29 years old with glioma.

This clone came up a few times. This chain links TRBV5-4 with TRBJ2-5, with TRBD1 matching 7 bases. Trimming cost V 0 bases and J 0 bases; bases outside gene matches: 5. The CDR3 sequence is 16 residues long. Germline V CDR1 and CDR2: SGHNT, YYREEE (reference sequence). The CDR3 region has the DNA TGTGCCAGCAGCTTGGAGGGGACAGTCAACCAAGAGACCCAGTACTTC. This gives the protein CASSLEGTVNQETQYF. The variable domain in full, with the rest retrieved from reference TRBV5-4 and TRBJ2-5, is ETGVTQSPTHLIKTRGQQVTLRCSSQSGHNTVSWYQQALGQGPQFIFQYYREEENGRGNFPPRFSGLQFPNYSSELNVNALELDDSALYLCASSLEGTVNQETQYFGPGTRLLVL.

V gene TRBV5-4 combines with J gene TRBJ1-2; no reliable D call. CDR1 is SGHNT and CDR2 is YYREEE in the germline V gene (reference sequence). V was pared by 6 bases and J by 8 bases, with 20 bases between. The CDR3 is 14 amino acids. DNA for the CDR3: TGTGCCAGCAACGGAGGGCTACTGGCTATCGGCTACACCTTC. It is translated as CASNGGLLAIGYTF. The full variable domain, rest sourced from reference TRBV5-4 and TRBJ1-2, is ETGVTQSPTHLIKTRGQQVTLRCSSQSGHNTVSWYQQALGQGPQFIFQYYREEENGRGNFPPRFSGLQFPNYSSELNVNALELDDSALYLCASNGGLLAIGYTFGSGTRLTVV.

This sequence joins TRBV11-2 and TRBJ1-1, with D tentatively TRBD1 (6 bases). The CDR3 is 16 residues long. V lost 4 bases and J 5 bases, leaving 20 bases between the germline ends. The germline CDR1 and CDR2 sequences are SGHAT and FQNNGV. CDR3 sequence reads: CASSSTSWTEMTEAFF. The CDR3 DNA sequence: TGTGCCAGCAGCTCAACATCCTGGACAGAAATGACTGAAGCTTTCTTT.

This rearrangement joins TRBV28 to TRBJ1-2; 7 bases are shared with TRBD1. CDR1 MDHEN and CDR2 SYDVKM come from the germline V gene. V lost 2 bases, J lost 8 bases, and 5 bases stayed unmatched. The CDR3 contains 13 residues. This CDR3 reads CASSLEGARGYTF. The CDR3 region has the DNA TGTGCCAGCAGTTTAGAGGGGGCGCGCGGCTACACCTTC.

The CDR3 reads CASRLAGVHEQYF. CDR3 DNA: TGTGCCAGCAGACTAGCGGGAGTGCACGAGCAGTACTTC. The rearrangement joins TRBV5-4 to TRBJ2-7; 11 bases agree with TRBD2. This CDR3 region has 13 residues. The V gene's germline CDR1 is SGHNT and CDR2 YYREEE (reference sequence). V was clipped by 5 bases and J by 5 bases; unmatched bases: 3.

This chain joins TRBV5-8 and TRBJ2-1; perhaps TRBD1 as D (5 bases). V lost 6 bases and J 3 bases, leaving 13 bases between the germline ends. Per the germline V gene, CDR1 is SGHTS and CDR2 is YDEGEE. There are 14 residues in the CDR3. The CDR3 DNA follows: TGTGCCAGCACTGAAACAGGTGGCTACAATGAGCAGTTCTTC. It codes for CASTETGGYNEQFF.

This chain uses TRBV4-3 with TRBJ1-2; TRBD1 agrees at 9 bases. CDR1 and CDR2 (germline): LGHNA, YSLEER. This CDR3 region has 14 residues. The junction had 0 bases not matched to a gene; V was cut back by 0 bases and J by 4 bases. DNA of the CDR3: TGCGCCAGCAGCCAAGAGACAGGGGGCTATGGCTACACCTTC. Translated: CASSQETGGYGYTF.

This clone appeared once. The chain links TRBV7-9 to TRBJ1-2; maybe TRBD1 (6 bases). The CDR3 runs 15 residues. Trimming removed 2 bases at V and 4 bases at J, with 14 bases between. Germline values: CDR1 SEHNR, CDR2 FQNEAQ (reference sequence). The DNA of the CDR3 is TGTGCCAGCAGCTTAAGGCCAGGGGATCCCTATGGCTACACCTTC. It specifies CASSLRPGDPYGYTF.

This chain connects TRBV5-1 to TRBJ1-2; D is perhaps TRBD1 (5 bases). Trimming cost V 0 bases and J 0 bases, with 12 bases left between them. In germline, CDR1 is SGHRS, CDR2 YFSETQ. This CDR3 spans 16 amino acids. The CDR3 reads CASSLAVTASNYGYTF. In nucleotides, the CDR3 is TGCGCCAGCAGCTTGGCCGTGACAGCTTCTAACTATGGCTACACCTTC. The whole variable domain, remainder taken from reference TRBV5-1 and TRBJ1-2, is KAGVTQTPRYLIKTRGQQVTLSCSPISGHRSVSWYQQTPGQGLQFLFEYFSETQRNKGNFPGRFSGRQFSNSRSEMNVSTLELGDSALYLCASSLAVTASNYGYTFGSGTRLTVV.

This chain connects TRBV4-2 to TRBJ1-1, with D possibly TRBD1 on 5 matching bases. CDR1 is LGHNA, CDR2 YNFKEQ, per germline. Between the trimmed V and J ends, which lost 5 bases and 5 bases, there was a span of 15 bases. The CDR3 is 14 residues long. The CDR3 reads CASSGGGVGTEAFF. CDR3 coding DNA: TGTGCCAGCAGCGGGGGAGGCGTAGGGACTGAAGCTTTCTTT.

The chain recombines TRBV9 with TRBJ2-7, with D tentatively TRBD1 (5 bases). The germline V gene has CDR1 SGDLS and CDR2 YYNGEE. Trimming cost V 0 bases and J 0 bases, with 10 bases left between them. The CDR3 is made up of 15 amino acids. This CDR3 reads CASSVGGQGSYEQYF. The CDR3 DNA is TGTGCCAGCAGCGTAGGTGGGCAGGGCTCCTACGAGCAGTACTTC.

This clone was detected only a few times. This CDR3 reads CASSHLQNRVEGTEAFF. DNA of the CDR3: TGTGCCAGCAGTCACCTTCAAAACAGGGTAGAGGGCACTGAAGCTTTCTTT. The chain links TRBV27 to TRBJ1-1; D possibly corresponds to TRBD1 (6 bases). The CDR3 has 17 residues. CDR1 and CDR2 (germline): MNHEY, SMNVEV (reference sequence). Deletions cut 5 bases from V and 4 bases from J, with 23 bases between.

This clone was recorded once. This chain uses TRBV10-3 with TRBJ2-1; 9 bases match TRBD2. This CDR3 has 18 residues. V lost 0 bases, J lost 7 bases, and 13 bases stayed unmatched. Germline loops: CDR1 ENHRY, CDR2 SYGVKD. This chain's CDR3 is CAISESTLAGGLGNEQFF. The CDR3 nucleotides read TGTGCCATCAGTGAGTCGACTCTGGCGGGGGGGTTAGGGAATGAGCAGTTCTTC.

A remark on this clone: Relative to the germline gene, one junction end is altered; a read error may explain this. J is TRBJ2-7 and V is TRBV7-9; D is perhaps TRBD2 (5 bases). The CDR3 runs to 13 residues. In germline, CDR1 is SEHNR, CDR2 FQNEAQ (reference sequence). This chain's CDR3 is CASSPRGLRLGDF. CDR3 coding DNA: TGTGCCAGCAGCCCACGGGGTCTCCGTCTGGGCGACTTC. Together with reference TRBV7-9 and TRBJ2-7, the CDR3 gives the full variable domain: DTGVSQNPRHKITKRGQNVTFRCDPISEHNRLYWYRQTLGQGPEFLTYFQNEAQLEKSRLLSDRFSAERPKGSFSTLEIQRTEQGDSAMYLCASSPRGLRLGDFGPGTRLTVT.

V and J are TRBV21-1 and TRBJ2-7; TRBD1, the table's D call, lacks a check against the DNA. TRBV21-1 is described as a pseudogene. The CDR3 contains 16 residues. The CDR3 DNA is TGTGCCAGCAGCGAACCGGAGGGTGGACAGGCCTACGAGCAGTACTTC. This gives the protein CASSEPEGGQAYEQYF.

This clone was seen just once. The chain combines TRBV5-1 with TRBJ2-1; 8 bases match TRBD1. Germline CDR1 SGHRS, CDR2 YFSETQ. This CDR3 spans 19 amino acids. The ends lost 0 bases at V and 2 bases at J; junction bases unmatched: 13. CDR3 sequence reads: CASSLERPGGGQPYNEQFF. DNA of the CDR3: TGCGCCAGCAGCTTGGAACGTCCAGGGGGCGGTCAACCCTACAATGAGCAGTTCTTC.

CDR3 DNA: TGTGCCAGCAGCTTCCGGGTCACAGGGGAGGCTGAAGCTTTCTTT. This encodes CASSFRVTGEAEAFF. The chain recombines TRBV5-6 with TRBJ1-1; 7 nucleotides line up with TRBD1. V dropped 2 bases and J dropped 6; count of bases not matched to a gene: 10. The germline gives CDR1 SGHDT, CDR2 YYEEEE. CDR3 length: 15 residues.

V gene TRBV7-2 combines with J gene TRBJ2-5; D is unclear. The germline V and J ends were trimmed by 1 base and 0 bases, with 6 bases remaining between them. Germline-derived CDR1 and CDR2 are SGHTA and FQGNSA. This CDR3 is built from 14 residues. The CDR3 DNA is TGTGCCAGCAGCTTAGACGGTAACCAAGAGACCCAGTACTTC. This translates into CASSLDGNQETQYF. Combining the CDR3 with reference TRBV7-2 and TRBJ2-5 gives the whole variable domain GAGVSQSPSNKVTEKGKDVELRCDPISGHTALYWYRQSLGQGLEFLIYFQGNSAPDKSGLPSDRFSAERTGGSVSTLTIQRTQQEDSAVYLCASSLDGNQETQYFGPGTRLLVL.

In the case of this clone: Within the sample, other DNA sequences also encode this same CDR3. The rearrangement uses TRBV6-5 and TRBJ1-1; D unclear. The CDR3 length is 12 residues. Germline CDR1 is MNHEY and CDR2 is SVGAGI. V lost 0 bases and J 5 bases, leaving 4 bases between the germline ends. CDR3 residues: CASSYSRTEAFF. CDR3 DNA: TGTGCCAGCAGTTACTCCCGGACTGAAGCTTTCTTT.

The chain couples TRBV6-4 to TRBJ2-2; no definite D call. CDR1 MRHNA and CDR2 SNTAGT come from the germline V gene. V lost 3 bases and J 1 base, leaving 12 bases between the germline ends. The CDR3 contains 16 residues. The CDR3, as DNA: TGTGCCAGCAGTGATCAGGCTACCTTGAACACCGGGGAGCTGTTTTTT. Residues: CASSDQATLNTGELFF.

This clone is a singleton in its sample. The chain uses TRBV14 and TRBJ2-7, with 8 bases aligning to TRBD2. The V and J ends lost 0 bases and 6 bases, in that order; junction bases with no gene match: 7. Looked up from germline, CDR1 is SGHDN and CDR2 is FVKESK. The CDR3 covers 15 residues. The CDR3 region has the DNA TGTGCCAGCAGCCAAGACCCGGGACTAGTCCTCGAGCAGTACTTC. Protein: CASSQDPGLVLEQYF.

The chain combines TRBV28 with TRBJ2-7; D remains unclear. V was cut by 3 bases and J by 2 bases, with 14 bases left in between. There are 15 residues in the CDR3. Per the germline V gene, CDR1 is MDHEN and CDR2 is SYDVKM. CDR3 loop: CASSLGANRPYEQYF. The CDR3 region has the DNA TGTGCCAGCAGTTTGGGCGCAAATCGACCCTACGAGCAGTACTTC.

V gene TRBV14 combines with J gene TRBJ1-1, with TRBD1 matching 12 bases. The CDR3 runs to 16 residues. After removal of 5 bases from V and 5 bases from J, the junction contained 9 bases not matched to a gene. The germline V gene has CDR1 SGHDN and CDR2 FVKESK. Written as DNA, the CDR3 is TGTGCCAGCAGCGGCCGGGACAGGGGGCTTGGGACTGAAGCTTTCTTT. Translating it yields CASSGRDRGLGTEAFF.

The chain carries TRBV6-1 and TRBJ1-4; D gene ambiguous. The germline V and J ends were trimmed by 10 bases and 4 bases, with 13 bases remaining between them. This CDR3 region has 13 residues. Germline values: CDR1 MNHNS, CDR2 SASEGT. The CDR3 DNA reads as TGTGCCATCCGACGGTGGGATAATGAAAAACTGTTTTTT. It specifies CAIRRWDNEKLFF.